The 15 T cell receptor beta chains presented below share a single source sample, sequenced in a study of siplizumab effects on memory and regulatory T cells. The protocol was immunoSEQ multiplex PCR, while the TCRdb copy is restricted to in-frame clones and leaves out a portion. Of 90,000 to 110,000 clones detected, 90% to 95% appear once; the ten largest clones hold about 0.7%. Sequenced: Tregs sorted from blood. Receptors were obtained from a human donor in good health.

The J gene is TRBJ1-2, the V gene TRBV5-1; 8 bases agree with TRBD1. Germline loops: CDR1 SGHRS, CDR2 YFSETQ. This CDR3 has 13 residues. The junction had 2 bases not matched to a gene; V was cut back by 2 bases and J by 5 bases. This CDR3 is CASSFDRGYGYTF. CDR3 in DNA: TGCGCCAGCAGCTTCGACAGGGGTTATGGCTACACCTTC.

This clone was seen just once. The J gene is TRBJ1-4, the V gene TRBV19; D is undetermined. This CDR3 comprises 14 residues. V was clipped by 3 bases and J by 8 bases, with 13 bases between them. Germline CDR1 is LNHDA and CDR2 is SQIVND (reference sequence). CDR3 nucleotide sequence: TGTGCCAGTAGTATCCCTGGCAGGACCGAAAAACTGTTTTTT. It is translated as CASSIPGRTEKLFF.

The CDR3 DNA reads as TGTGCCAGCAGCCAGGACAGGGGAGGTACTGGCTACACCTTC. The encoded protein is CASSQDRGGTGYTF. This chain joins TRBV5-6 and TRBJ1-2; 9 bases agree with TRBD1. The V and J ends lost 4 bases and 7 bases, in that order; junction bases with no gene match: 8. CDR1 is SGHDT, CDR2 YYEEEE, per germline. CDR3 size: 14 residues.

The chain is built from TRBV19 and TRBJ1-2; D ambiguous. The CDR3 consists of 18 residues. Germline V lookup: CDR1 LNHDA, CDR2 SQIVND (reference sequence). The V and J ends lost 5 bases and 0 bases respectively, with 22 bases between them. The DNA of the CDR3 is TGTGCCAGTAGTGCCCCCGGGAAACCTCTCCTATCTAACTATGGCTACACCTTC. It encodes CASSAPGKPLLSNYGYTF.

The J gene is TRBJ2-7, the V gene TRBV5-1, with D perhaps given as TRBD1 or TRBD2 (5 bases each). This CDR3 is built from 15 residues. Per germline, CDR1 SGHRS and CDR2 YFSETQ. Trimming removed 2 bases at V and 4 bases at J, with 16 bases between. The CDR3 nucleotides read TGCGCCAGCAGCTTCCGGGACCCCCGGAGGTACGAGCAGTACTTC. It yields the protein CASSFRDPRRYEQYF.

The chain combines TRBV7-9 with TRBJ1-1, with D maybe TRBD1 (6 bases). The CDR3 has 15 residues. CDR1 and CDR2 (germline): SEHNR, FQNEAQ (reference sequence). Trimming took 5 bases from V and 5 from J, leaving 18 bases between them. The chain's CDR3 is CASSPRPRGITEAFF. The CDR3 DNA follows: TGTGCCAGCAGCCCACGGCCCAGGGGCATAACTGAAGCTTTCTTT.

The chain employs TRBV25-1 and TRBJ1-2, with 8 bases that match TRBD1. From germline, CDR1 is MGHDK and CDR2 SYGVNS. This CDR3 is 13 amino acids long. The V segment lost 4 bases and the J segment 5 bases; nucleotides outside the gene matches: 3. The CDR3 spells CASSGGQGYGYTF. DNA of the CDR3: TGTGCCAGCAGTGGCGGACAGGGTTATGGCTACACCTTC.

The chain employs TRBV7-2 and TRBJ2-5, with 7 bases lining up with TRBD1. Germline assignment: CDR1 SGHTA and CDR2 FQGNSA. CDR3 length: 19 residues. Losses at the gene ends were 5 bases for V and 2 bases for J; bases not matched to a gene: 20. CDR3: CASSLNTYAPGQTQETQYF. CDR3 DNA: TGTGCCAGCAGCCTTAACACTTACGCCCCGGGACAGACGCAAGAGACCCAGTACTTC. Using reference TRBV7-2 and TRBJ2-5 for the parts outside the CDR3, the full variable domain is GAGVSQSPSNKVTEKGKDVELRCDPISGHTALYWYRQSLGQGLEFLIYFQGNSAPDKSGLPSDRFSAERTGGSVSTLTIQRTQQEDSAVYLCASSLNTYAPGQTQETQYFGPGTRLLVL.

This chain links TRBV28 with TRBJ2-3, with D unresolved. V was shortened by 3 bases and J by 1 base, with 5 bases between the two germline ends. Germline V CDR1 and CDR2: MDHEN, SYDVKM. The CDR3 has 13 amino acids. The CDR3: CASSFPGTDTQYF. The CDR3 bases are TGTGCCAGCAGTTTTCCGGGCACAGATACGCAGTATTTT.

The chain employs TRBV4-2 and TRBJ1-6, with a tentative D call TRBD1 (5 bases). V lost 0 bases and J 8 bases, leaving 5 bases between the germline ends. The CDR3 runs to 13 residues. Germline V gene lookup returns CDR1 LGHNA and CDR2 YNFKEQ. CDR3 nucleotide sequence: TGTGCCAGCAGCCAAGAGGGGGATTCACCCCTCCACTTT. It translates to CASSQEGDSPLHF.

The rearrangement joins TRBV7-2 to TRBJ1-6; D is undetermined. Germline V gene sequence: CDR1 SGHTA, CDR2 FQGNSA. With 2 bases removed from V and 0 bases from J, the gap between germline ends came to 5 bases. There are 15 residues in the CDR3. The CDR3 sequence is CASSLQSSYNSPLHF. In DNA form, the CDR3 reads TGTGCCAGCAGCTTACAGAGCTCCTATAATTCACCCCTCCACTTT. The variable domain in full, completed from reference TRBV7-2 and TRBJ1-6, reads GAGVSQSPSNKVTEKGKDVELRCDPISGHTALYWYRQSLGQGLEFLIYFQGNSAPDKSGLPSDRFSAERTGGSVSTLTIQRTQQEDSAVYLCASSLQSSYNSPLHFGNGTRLTVT.

This chain connects TRBV5-8 to TRBJ1-6; perhaps TRBD1 as D (6 bases). Germline CDR1 SGHTS, CDR2 YDEGEE. V dropped 4 bases and J dropped 6 bases, with 14 bases sitting between them. The CDR3 contains 15 residues. The CDR3 sequence: CASSRPRGTNSPLHF. CDR3 sequence (DNA): TGTGCCAGCAGCCGGCCCAGGGGAACTAATTCACCCCTCCACTTT.

J is TRBJ2-6 and V is TRBV11-3; D not certain. With 0 bases removed from V and 0 bases from J, the gap between germline ends came to 6 bases. The CDR3 covers 16 residues. Germline CDR1 and CDR2: SGHNT and YENEEA. The CDR3 DNA sequence: TGTGCCAGCAGCTTAGATTTTTCCTCTGGGGCCAACGTCCTGACTTTC. Encoded protein: CASSLDFSSGANVLTF.

The chain joins TRBV6-1 to TRBJ2-3; D remains ambiguous. Germline lookup yields CDR1 MNHNS and CDR2 SASEGT. The CDR3 is made up of 15 amino acids. V was trimmed by 2 bases and J by 0 bases, leaving 9 bases between them. The CDR3 reads CASSETVSSTDTQYF. The CDR3 coding sequence is TGTGCCAGCAGTGAAACAGTTTCGAGCACAGATACGCAGTATTTT.

V usage is TRBV6-5 and J usage is TRBJ2-1; tentative D call: TRBD2 (7 bases). V was pared by 6 bases and J by 5 bases, with 14 bases between. The CDR3 covers 14 residues. Germline V gene lookup returns CDR1 MNHEY and CDR2 SVGAGI. The CDR3, as DNA: TGTGCCAGCAGAGTAGGGGGGACTAACAATGAGCAGTTCTTC. Protein product: CASRVGGTNNEQFF.